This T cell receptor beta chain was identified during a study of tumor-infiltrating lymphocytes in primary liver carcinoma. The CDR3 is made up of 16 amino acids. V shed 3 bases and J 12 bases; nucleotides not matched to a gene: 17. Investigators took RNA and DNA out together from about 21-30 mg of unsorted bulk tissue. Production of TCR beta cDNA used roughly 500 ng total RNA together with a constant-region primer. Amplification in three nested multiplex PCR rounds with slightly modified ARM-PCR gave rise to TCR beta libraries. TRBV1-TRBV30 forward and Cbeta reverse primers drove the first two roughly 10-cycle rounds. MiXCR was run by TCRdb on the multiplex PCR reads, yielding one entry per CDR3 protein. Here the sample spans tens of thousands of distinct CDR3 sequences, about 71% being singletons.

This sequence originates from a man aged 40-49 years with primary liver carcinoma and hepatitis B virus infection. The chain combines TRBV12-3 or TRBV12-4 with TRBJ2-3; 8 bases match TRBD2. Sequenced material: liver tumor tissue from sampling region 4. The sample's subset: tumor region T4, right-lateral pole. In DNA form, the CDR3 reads TGTGCCAGCAGTTTGGGGCCGGGGGGGAGCACAGGTACACAGTATTTT. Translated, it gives CASSLGPGGSTGTQYF.